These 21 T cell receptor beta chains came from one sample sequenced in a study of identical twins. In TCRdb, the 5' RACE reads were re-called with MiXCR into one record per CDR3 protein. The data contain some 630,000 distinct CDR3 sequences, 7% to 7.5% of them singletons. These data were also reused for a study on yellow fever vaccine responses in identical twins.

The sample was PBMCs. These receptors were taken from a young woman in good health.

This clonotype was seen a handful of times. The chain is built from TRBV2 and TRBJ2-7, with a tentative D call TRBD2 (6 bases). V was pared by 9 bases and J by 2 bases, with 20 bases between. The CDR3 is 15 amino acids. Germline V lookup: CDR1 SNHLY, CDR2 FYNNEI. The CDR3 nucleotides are TGTGCCAGAAAAGAACCGGGACTTGAGACCTACGAGCAGTACTTC. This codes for CARKEPGLETYEQYF.

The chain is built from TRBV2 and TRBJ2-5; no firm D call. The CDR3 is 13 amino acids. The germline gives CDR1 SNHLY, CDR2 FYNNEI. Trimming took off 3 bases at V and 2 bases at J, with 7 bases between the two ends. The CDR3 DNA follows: TGTGCCAGCAGTGATGGGTGGCAAGAGACCCAGTACTTC. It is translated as CASSDGWQETQYF.

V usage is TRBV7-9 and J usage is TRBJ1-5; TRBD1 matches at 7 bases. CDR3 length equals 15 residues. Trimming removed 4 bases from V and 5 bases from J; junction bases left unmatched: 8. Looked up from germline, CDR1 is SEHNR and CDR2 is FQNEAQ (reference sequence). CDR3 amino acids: CASSSATGDHQPQHF. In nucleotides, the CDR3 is TGTGCCAGCAGCTCAGCTACAGGGGACCATCAGCCCCAGCATTTT.

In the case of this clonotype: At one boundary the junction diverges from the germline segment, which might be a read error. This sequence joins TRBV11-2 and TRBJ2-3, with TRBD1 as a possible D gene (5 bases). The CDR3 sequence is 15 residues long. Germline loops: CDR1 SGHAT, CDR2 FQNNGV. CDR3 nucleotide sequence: TGTGACAGCAGCTTAGGGGCGGCAGGTGCAGATACGCAGTATTTT. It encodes CDSSLGAAGADTQYF. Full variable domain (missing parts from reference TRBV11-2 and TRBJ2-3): EAGVAQSPRYKIIEKRQSVAFWCNPISGHATLYWYQQILGQGPKLLIQFQNNGVVDDSQLPKDRFSAERLKGVDSTLKIQPAKLEDSAVYLCDSSLGAAGADTQYFGPGTRLTVL.

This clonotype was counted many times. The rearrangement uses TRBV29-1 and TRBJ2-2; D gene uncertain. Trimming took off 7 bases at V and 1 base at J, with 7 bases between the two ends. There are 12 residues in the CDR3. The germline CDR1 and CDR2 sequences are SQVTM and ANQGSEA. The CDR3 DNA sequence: TGCAGCGCCTCGGTGAACACCGGGGAGCTGTTTTTT. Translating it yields CSASVNTGELFF.

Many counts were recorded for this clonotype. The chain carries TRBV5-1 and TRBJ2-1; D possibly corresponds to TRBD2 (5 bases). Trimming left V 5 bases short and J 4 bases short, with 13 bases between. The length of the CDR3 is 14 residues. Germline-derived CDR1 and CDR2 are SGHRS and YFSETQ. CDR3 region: CASSEASPYNEQFF. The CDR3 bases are TGCGCCAGCAGTGAAGCTAGCCCTTACAATGAGCAGTTCTTC.

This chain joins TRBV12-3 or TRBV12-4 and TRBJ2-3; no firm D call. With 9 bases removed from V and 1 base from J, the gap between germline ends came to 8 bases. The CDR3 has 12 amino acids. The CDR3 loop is CASTKGTDTQYF. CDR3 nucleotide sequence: TGTGCCAGTACCAAGGGCACAGATACGCAGTATTTT.

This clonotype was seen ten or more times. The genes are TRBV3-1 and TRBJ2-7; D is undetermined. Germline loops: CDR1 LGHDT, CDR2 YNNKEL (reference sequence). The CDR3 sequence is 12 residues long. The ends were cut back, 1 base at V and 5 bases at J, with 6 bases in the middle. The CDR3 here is CASSQGKNEQYF. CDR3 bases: TGTGCCAGCAGCCAAGGGAAGAACGAGCAGTACTTC.

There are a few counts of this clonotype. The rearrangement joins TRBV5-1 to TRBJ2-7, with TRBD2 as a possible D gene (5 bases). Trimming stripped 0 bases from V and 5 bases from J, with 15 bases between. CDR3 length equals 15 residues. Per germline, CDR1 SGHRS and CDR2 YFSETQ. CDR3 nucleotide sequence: TGCGCCAGCAGCTTGGACCTCGGGGTTGGTGACGAGCAGTACTTC. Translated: CASSLDLGVGDEQYF.

The CDR3 sequence is CASSRNHGGEQFF. The CDR3 DNA is TGTGCCAGCAGCCGCAACCACGGTGGTGAGCAGTTCTTC. The chain couples TRBV14 to TRBJ2-1, with D uncertain. Germline assignment: CDR1 SGHDN and CDR2 FVKESK. Trimming removed 4 bases at V and 9 bases at J, with 13 bases between. CDR3 size: 13 residues.

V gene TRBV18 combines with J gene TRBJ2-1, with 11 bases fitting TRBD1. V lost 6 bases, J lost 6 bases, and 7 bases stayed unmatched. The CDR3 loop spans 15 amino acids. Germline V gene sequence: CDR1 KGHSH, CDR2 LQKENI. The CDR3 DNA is TGTGCCAGCTCGCGGACAGGGGGCGTGAGCAATGAGCAGTTCTTC. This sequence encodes CASSRTGGVSNEQFF.

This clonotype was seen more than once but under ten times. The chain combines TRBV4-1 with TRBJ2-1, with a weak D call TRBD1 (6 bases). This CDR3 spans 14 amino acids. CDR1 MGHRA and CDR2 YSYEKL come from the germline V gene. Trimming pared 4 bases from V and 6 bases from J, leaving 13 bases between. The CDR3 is CASSPWTERNEQFF. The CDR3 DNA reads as TGCGCCAGCAGCCCCTGGACAGAGCGCAATGAGCAGTTCTTC.

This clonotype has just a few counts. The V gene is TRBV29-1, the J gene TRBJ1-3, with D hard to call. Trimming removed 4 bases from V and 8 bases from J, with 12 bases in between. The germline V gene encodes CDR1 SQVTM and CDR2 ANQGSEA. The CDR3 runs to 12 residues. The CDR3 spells CSVAHLSDTIYF. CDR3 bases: TGCAGCGTTGCTCACTTATCAGACACCATATATTTT.

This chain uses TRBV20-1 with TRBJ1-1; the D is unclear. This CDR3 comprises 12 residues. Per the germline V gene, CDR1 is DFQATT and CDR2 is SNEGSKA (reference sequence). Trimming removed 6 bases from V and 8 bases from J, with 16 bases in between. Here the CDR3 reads CSASSVPGEAFF. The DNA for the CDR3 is TGCAGTGCAAGCAGTGTCCCAGGAGAAGCTTTCTTT.

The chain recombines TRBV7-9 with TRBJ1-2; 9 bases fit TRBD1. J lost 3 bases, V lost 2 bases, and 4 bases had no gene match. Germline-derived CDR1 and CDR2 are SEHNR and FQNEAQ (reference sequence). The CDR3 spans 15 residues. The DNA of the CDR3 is TGTGCCAGCAGCTTATATGGGGACAGGGACTATGGCTACACCTTC. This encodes CASSLYGDRDYGYTF.

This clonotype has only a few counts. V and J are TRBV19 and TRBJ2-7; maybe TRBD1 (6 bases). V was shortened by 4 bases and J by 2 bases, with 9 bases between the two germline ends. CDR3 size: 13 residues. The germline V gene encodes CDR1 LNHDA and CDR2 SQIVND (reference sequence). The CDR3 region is CASSSTGTYEQYF. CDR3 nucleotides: TGTGCCAGTAGTAGTACAGGGACCTACGAGCAGTACTTC.

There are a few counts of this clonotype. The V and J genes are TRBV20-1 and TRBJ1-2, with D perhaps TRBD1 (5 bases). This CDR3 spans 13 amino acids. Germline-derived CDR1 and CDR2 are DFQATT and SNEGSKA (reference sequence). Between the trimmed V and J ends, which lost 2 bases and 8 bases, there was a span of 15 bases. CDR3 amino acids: CSARLPRGRGYTF. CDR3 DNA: TGCAGTGCTAGATTGCCTAGGGGACGGGGCTACACCTTC.

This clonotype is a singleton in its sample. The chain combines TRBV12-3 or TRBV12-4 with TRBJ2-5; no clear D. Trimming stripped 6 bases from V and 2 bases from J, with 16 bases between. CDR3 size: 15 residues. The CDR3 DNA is TGTGCCAGCAGCCTCGGGTCCCGTTCACAAGAGACCCAGTACTTC. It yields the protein CASSLGSRSQETQYF.

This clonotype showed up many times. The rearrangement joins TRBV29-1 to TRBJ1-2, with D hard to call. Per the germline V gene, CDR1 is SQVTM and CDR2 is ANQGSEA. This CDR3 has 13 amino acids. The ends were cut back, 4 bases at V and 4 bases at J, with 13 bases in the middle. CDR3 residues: CSVAPNGVYGYTF. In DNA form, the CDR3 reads TGCAGCGTTGCCCCGAACGGGGTCTATGGCTACACCTTC.

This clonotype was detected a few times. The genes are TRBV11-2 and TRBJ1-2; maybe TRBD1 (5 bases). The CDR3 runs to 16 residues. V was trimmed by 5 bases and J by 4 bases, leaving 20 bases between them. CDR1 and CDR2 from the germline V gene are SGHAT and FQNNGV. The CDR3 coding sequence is TGTGCCAGCAGCCCCGACGGTGGGGGTTTAGGCTATGGCTACACCTTC. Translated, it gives CASSPDGGGLGYGYTF.

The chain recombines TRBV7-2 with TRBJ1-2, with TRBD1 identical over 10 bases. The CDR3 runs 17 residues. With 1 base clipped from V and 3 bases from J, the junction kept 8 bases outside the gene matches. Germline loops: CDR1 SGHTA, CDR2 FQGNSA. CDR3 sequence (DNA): TGTGCCAGCAGCTTAGTAAGATCTGGGACAGGGGACTATGGCTACACCTTC. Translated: CASSLVRSGTGDYGYTF.